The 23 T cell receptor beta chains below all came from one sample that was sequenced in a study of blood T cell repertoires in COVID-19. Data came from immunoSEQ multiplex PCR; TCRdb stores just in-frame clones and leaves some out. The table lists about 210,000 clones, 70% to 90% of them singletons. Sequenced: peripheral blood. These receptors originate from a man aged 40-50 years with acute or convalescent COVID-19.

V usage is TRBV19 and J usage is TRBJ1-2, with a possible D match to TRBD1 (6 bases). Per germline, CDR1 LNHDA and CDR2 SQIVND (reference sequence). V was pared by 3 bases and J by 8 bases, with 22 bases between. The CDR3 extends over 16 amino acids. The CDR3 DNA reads TGTGCCAGTAGTATTCCGACAGGTCTCTCTTCTAGGGGCTACACCTTC. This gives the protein CASSIPTGLSSRGYTF.

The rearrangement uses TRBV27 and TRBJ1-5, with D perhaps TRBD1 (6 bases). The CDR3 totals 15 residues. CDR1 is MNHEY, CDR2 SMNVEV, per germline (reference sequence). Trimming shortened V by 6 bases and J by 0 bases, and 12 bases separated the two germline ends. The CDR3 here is CASRQGTISNQPQHF. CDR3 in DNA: TGTGCCAGCAGACAGGGAACCATTAGCAATCAGCCCCAGCATTTT.

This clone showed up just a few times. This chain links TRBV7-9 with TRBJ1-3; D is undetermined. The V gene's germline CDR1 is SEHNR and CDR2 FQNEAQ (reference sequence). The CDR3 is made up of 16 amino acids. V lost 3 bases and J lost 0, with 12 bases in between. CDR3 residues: CASSFLGQLSGNTIYF. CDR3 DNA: TGTGCCAGCAGCTTTCTAGGCCAGCTCTCTGGAAACACCATATATTTT.

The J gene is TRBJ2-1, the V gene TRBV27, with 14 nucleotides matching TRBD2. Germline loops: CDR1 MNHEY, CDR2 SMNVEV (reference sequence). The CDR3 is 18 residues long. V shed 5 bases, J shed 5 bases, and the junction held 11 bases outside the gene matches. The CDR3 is CASSPLTLGLAGDNEQFF. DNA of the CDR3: TGTGCCAGCAGTCCGCTAACCCTGGGACTAGCGGGGGACAATGAGCAGTTCTTC.

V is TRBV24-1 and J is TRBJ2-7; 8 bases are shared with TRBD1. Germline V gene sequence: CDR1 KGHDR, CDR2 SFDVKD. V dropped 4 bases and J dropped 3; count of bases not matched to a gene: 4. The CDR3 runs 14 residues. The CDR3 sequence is CATSETDRGYEQYF. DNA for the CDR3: TGTGCCACCAGTGAAACCGACAGGGGCTACGAGCAGTACTTC.

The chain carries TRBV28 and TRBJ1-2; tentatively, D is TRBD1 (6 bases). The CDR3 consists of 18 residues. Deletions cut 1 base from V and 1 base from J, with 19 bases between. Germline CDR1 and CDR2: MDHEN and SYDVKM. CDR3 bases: TGTGCCAGCAGTTTATTTGGAGGCGACGAAGGGGGTAACTATGGCTACACCTTC. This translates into CASSLFGGDEGGNYGYTF.

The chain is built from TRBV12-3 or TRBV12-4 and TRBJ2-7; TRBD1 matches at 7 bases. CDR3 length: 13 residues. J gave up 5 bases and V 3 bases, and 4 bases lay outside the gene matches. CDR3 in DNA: TGTGCCAGCAGTTTGACAGGGCCCCACGAGCAGTACTTC. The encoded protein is CASSLTGPHEQYF.

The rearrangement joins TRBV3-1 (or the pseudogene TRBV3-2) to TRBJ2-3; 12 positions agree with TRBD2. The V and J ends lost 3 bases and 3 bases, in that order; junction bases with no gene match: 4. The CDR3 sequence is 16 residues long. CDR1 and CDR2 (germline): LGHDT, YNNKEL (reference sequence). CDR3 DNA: TGTGCCAGCAGCCATTCGGGACTAGCGGGTACAGATACGCAGTATTTT. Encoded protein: CASSHSGLAGTDTQYF.

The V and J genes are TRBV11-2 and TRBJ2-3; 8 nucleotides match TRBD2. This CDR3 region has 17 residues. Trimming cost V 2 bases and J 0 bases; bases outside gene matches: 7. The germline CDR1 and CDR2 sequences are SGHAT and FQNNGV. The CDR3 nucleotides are TGTGCCAGCAGCTTAAGTGTTAGCGGGACAAGCACAGATACGCAGTATTTT. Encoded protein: CASSLSVSGTSTDTQYF.

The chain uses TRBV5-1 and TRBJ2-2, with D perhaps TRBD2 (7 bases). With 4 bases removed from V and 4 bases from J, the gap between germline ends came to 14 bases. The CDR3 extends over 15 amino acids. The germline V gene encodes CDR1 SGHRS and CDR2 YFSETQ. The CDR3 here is CASSERGALTGELFF. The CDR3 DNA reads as TGCGCCAGCAGCGAACGGGGGGCCCTCACCGGGGAGCTGTTTTTT.

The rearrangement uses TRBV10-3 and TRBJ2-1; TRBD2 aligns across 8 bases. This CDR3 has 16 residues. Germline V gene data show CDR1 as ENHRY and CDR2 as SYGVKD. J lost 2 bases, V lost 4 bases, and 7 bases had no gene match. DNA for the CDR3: TGTGCCATCAGTGCGGCCGGGAGGGCCCCCTACAATGAGCAGTTCTTC. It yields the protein CAISAAGRAPYNEQFF.

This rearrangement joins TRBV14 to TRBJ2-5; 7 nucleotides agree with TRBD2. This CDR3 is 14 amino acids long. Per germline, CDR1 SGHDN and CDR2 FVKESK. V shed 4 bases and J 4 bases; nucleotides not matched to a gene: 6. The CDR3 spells CASSRLGRGETQYF. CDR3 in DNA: TGTGCCAGCAGCCGCCTGGGGAGGGGAGAGACCCAGTACTTC. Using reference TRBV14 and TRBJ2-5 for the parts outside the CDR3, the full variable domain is EAGVTQFPSHSVIEKGQTVTLRCDPISGHDNLYWYRRVMGKEIKFLLHFVKESKQDESGMPNNRFLAERTGGTYSTLKVQPAELEDSGVYFCASSRLGRGETQYFGPGTRLLVL.

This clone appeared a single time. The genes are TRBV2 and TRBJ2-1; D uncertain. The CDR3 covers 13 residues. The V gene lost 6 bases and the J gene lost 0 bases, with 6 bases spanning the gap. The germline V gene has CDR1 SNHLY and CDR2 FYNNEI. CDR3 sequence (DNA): TGTGCCAGCAGATCAAACTCCTACAATGAGCAGTTCTTC. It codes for CASRSNSYNEQFF.

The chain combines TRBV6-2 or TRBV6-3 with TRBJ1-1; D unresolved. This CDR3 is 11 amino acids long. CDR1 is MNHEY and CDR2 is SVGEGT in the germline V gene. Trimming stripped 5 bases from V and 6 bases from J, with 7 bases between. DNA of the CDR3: TGTGCCAGCAGTAATACAGCTGAAGCTTTCTTT. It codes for CASSNTAEAFF.

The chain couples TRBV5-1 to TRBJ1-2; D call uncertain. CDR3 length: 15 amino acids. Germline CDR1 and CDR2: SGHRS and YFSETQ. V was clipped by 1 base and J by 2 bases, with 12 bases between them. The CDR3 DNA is TGCGCCAGCAGCTTGAGCGGCAGTCAGAACTATGGCTACACCTTC. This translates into CASSLSGSQNYGYTF.

CDR3 in amino acids: CASSLNSGAVLEQYF. The CDR3, as DNA: TGTGCCAGCAGCTTAAACAGCGGAGCTGTATTGGAGCAGTACTTC. The chain employs TRBV7-6 and TRBJ2-7; maybe TRBD2 (5 bases). CDR1 is SGHVS and CDR2 is FNYEAQ in the germline V gene. This CDR3 has 15 residues. V was clipped by 2 bases and J by 7 bases, with 18 bases between them.

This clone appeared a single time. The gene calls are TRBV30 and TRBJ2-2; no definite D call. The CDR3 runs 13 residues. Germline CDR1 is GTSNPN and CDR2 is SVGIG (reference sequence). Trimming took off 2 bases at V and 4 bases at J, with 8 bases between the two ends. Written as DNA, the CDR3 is TGTGCCTGGAGTTTCGTGTCCACCGGGGAGCTGTTTTTT. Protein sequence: CAWSFVSTGELFF.

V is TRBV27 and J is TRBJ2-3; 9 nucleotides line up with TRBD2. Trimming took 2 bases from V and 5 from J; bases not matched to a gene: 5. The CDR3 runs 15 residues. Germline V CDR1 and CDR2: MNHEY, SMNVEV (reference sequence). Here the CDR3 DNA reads TGTGCCAGCAGTTTACAAGCGGGAGGACAAGATACGCAGTATTTT. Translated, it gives CASSLQAGGQDTQYF.

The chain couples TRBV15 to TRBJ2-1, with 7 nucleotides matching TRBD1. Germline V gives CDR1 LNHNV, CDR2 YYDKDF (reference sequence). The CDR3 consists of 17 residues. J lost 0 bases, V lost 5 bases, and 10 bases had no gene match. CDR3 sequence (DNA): TGTGCCACCAGCGCGGACAGGTCCTTGAGCTCCTACAATGAGCAGTTCTTC. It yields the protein CATSADRSLSSYNEQFF.

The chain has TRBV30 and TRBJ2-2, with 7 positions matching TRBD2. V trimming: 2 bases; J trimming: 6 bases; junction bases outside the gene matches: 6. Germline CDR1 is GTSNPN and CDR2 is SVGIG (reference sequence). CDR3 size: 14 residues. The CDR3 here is CAWSKGGSAGELFF. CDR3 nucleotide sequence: TGTGCCTGGAGTAAGGGCGGGAGTGCCGGGGAGCTGTTTTTT.

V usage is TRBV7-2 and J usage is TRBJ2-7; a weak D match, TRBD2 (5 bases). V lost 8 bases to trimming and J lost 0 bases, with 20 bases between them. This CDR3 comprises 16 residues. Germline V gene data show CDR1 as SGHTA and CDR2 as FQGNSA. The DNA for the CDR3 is TGTGCCAGCGCCTGGGCGCTAGCCCGGAGCTCCTACGAGCAGTACTTC. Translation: CASAWALARSSYEQYF.

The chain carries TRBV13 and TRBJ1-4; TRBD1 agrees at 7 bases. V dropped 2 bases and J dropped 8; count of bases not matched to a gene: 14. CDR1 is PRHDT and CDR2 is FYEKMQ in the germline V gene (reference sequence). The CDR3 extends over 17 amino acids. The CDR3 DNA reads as TGTGCCAGCAGCTTATACGTAGGAAGGACAGGAGGAGAAAAACTGTTTTTT. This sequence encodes CASSLYVGRTGGEKLFF.

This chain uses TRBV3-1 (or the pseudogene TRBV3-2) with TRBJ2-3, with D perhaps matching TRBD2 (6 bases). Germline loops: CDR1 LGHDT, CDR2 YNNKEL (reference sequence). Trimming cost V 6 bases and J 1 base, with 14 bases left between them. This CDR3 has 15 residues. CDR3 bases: TGTGCCAGCAGTCACACTAGCATGGGCACAGATACGCAGTATTTT. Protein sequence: CASSHTSMGTDTQYF.